The clone carrying this T cell receptor beta chain has a handful of counts. These data come from a study of T cells in Graves' hyperthyroidism and ophthalmopathy. RNA transcripts yielded amplified TCR beta CDR3 regions. HTBI primers were employed in a first-round RT-PCR of the TCR CDR3. A single record per CDR3 protein comes from TCRdb applying MiXCR to the multiplex PCR reads. Counted here are fewer than 650,000 distinct CDR3 sequences, 46% occurring once; the ten biggest clones make up about two fifths. This CDR3 region has 16 residues. Per the germline V gene, CDR1 is LGHDT and CDR2 is YNNKEL (reference sequence). J was trimmed by 5 bases and V by 0 bases; bases with no gene match: 6.

The chain is built from TRBV3-1 and TRBJ2-5; 10 bases fit TRBD2. The receptor's source is an adult woman with Graves' disease, either hyperthyroidism or ophthalmopathy (not recorded which). The sequencing sample was made of peripheral blood or thyroid tissue (not recorded which). The CDR3 DNA is TGTGCCAGCAGCCAAGATCTCAGCGGGAGGGTTGAGACCCAGTACTTC. This codes for CASSQDLSGRVETQYF.